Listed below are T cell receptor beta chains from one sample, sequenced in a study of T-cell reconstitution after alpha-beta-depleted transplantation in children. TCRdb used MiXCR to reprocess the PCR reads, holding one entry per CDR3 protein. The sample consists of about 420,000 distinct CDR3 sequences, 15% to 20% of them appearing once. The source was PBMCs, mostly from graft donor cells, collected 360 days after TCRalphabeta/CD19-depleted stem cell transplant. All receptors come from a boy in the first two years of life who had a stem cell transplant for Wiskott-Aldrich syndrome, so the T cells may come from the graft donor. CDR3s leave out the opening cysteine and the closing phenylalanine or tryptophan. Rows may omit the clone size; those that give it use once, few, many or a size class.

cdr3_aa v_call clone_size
SVDLWPEGETQY TRBV29-1 NA
ASSRGGLDTQY TRBV27 NA
ATSVRRGAYEQY TRBV24-1 few
SAKRGSSYNSPLH TRBV20-1 NA
ASSLSWTGANVLT TRBV7-2 few
ASSLAEGREGEQF TRBV7-9 NA
ASSLQGSNSPLH TRBV12-3/TRBV12-4 few
ASYPGSDSSPLH TRBV7-9 NA
ASTPGEQY TRBV27 few
ASSLLGTAPSNNEQF TRBV9 few
ASSAPRKSPYEQY TRBV7-2 few
ASSDLTLNIQY TRBV25-1 few
ASSVPGTDPEQY TRBV25-1 many
ASSLFDTRVMKGQY TRBV5-1 NA
ASSLDLTGVPNTEAF TRBV11-3 NA
ASSRRAGTSSDTQY TRBV7-9 few
ASSLLAGGLQETQY TRBV3-1 NA
ASSFDRVQETQY TRBV7-2 few
ASSPDAKRGSYTGELF TRBV7-2 NA
ASSLASLVVSGRNEQF TRBV11-1 NA
ASRRQGGENIQY TRBV28 many
ASSLALSGRGCYNEQF TRBV7-2 NA
ASHPGPNTGELF TRBV12-3/TRBV12-4 NA
SARDGLAAYNNEQF TRBV20-1 NA
ASRPFSASSYNEQF TRBV12-3/TRBV12-4 NA
ASSLGKGNEQF TRBV7-2 NA
ASSFRSGNNNEQF TRBV5-1 many
ASSFLQGTVNEQF TRBV7-6 NA
ASRQVHTGELF TRBV19 few